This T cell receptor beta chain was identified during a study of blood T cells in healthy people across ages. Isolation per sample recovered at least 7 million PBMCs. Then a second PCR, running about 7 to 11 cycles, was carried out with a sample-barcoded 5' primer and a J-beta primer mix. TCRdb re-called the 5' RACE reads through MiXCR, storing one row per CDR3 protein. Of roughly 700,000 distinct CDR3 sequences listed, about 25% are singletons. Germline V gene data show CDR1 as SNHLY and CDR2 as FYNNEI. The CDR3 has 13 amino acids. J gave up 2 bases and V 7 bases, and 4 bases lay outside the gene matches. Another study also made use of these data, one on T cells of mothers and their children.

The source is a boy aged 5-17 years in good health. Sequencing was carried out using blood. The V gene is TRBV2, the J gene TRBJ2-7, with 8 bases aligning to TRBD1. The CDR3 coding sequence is TGTGCCAGCACAGACAGGGGCACCTACGAGCAGTACTTC. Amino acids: CASTDRGTYEQYF.